The source of this T cell receptor (beta chain) is a study of blood T cell repertoires in COVID-19. This CDR3 has 14 amino acids. After removal of 3 bases from V and 15 bases from J, the junction contained 10 bases not matched to a gene. Germline values: CDR1 DFQATT, CDR2 SNEGSKA (reference sequence). This table comes from immunoSEQ multiplex PCR, and its TCRdb copy is limited to in-frame clones, with some not included. The sample includes more than 200,000 clones, around 86% of them seen just once. Participants spanned ages about 18 to 89 years and resided in about two dozen US areas. Assignments of participants to cohorts depended upon their own reported clinical history.

The sequenced material came from PBMCs or T cells enriched from blood (not recorded which). The TCR originated in a man aged 25 to 45 in a cohort exposed to, infected with or recovered from COVID-19 (not recorded which). The chain links TRBV20-1 to TRBJ2-1, with 14 bases lining up with TRBD2. CDR3 nucleotides: TGCAGTGCTAGTAGGACTAGCGGGAGGACCCCCCCGTTCTTC. Its protein is CSASRTSGRTPPFF.